A selection of T cell receptor beta chains follows, all from one sample in a study of T-cell memory formation after mild COVID-19. TCRdb analysed the 5' RACE reads with MiXCR anew, one entry per CDR3 protein. The sample has approximately 300,000 distinct CDR3 sequences, around a sixth seen once; the top ten hold roughly 23%. Sequencing was performed on PBMCs or a T cell subset sorted from them (not recorded which). The receptors come from a man younger than 35 who had mild COVID-19 (a few samples of this study predate the infection). Cell type and time point are not known. The CDR3 runs from the conserved cysteine through the conserved F or W. Each record gives: J gene, V gene, D gene, clone size, CDR3 protein, CDR3 DNA. A D gene is named only where the DNA matches it firmly. A clone size is listed for some rows: how often the clone was seen (once, few, many), or a class if it is expanded.

TRBJ1-4 | TRBV15 | - | few | CATSWKSKPGDEKLFF | TGTGCCACCAGCTGGAAATCGAAGCCCGGGGATGAAAAACTGTTTTTT
TRBJ2-7 | TRBV29-1 | - | few | CSVEENERTDRYEQYF | TGCAGCGTTGAAGAAAATGAGAGGACAGACAGGTACGAGCAGTACTTC
TRBJ1-1 | TRBV7-9 | - | - | CASSTRTVMNTEAFF | TGTGCCAGCAGCACGCGGACAGTAATGAACACTGAAGCTTTCTTT
TRBJ2-3 | TRBV9 | TRBD2 | few | CASGSGGALVAQYF | TGTGCCAGCGGTAGCGGGGGGGCTCTCGTCGCGCAGTATTTT
TRBJ1-3 | TRBV5-5 | - | - | CASSQTGNSGNTIYF | TGTGCCAGCAGCCAAACAGGAAACTCTGGAAACACCATATATTTT
TRBJ2-2 | TRBV7-2 | - | - | CASSFERGRGELFF | TGTGCCAGCAGCTTTGAACGGGGGCGAGGGGAGCTGTTTTTT
TRBJ2-2 | TRBV6-5 | - | few | CASTPGHTNTGELFF | TGTGCCAGCACCCCAGGACATACGAACACCGGGGAGCTGTTTTTT
TRBJ2-7 | TRBV4-3 | - | - | CASSQDNSRTYEQYF | TGCGCCAGCAGCCAAGATAACAGTAGGACCTACGAGCAGTACTTC
TRBJ1-1 | TRBV5-1 | - | - | CASSLSGSGDTEAFF | TGCGCCAGCAGCTTGAGTGGGTCCGGAGACACTGAAGCTTTCTTT
TRBJ2-1 | TRBV6-5 | - | few | CASSHGTGVGEQFF | TGTGCCAGCAGCCACGGGACTGGGGTGGGTGAGCAGTTCTTC
TRBJ1-5 | TRBV5-1 | - | - | CASSHTGNSNQPQHF | TGCGCCAGCAGTCATACAGGGAATAGCAATCAGCCCCAGCATTTT
TRBJ2-7 | TRBV29-1 | TRBD1 | - | CSVGRGQGSYEQYF | TGCAGCGTTGGTAGGGGACAGGGGTCCTACGAGCAGTACTTC
TRBJ2-3 | TRBV18 | - | - | CASSPPSPSTDTQYF | TGTGCCAGCTCACCACCGTCCCCTAGCACAGATACGCAGTATTTT
TRBJ1-1 | TRBV15 | - | few | CATSHRAHEAFF | TGTGCCACCAGCCACAGGGCACATGAAGCTTTCTTT
TRBJ1-1 | TRBV5-1 | - | many | CASSFSTGMNTEAFF | TGCGCCAGCAGCTTCTCGACCGGCATGAACACTGAAGCTTTCTTT
TRBJ1-1 | TRBV19 | - | few | CATAGGTEAFF | TGTGCCACCGCCGGGGGCACTGAAGCTTTCTTT
TRBJ2-3 | TRBV27 | TRBD1 | many | CASSFYRGRTDTQYF | TGTGCCAGCAGTTTCTACAGGGGCCGCACAGATACGCAGTATTTT
TRBJ1-5 | TRBV6-5 | TRBD1 | - | CASSDRGLSNQPQHF | TGTGCCAGCAGTGACAGGGGGCTGAGCAATCAGCCCCAGCATTTT
TRBJ2-3 | TRBV5-1 | - | few | CASSPWDPTDTQYF | TGCGCCAGCAGCCCATGGGATCCTACAGATACGCAGTATTTT
TRBJ1-3 | TRBV5-1 | - | few | CASSLAWGRGPGNTIYF | TGCGCCAGCAGCTTGGCGTGGGGCAGGGGTCCTGGAAACACCATATATTTT
TRBJ2-1 | TRBV6-5 | TRBD2 | once | CASTRIAGGYNEQFF | TGTGCCAGCACAAGGATAGCGGGCGGCTACAATGAGCAGTTCTTC
TRBJ2-7 | TRBV6-2/TRBV6-3 | - | - | CASSYSPQVGGYHEQYF | TGTGCCAGCAGTTACTCCCCTCAGGTAGGAGGGTACCACGAGCAGTACTTC
TRBJ1-1 | TRBV20-1 | - | - | CSAYPSTANTEAFF | TGCAGTGCCTACCCCTCTACAGCGAACACTGAAGCTTTCTTT
TRBJ2-6 | TRBV7-8 | - | - | CASSLAGLDFSGANVLTF | TGTGCCAGCAGCTTAGCAGGGTTGGACTTCTCTGGGGCCAACGTCCTGACTTTC
TRBJ2-2 | TRBV3-1 | TRBD1 | few | CASSQRGTGDTGELFF | TGTGCCAGCAGCCAACGCGGGACAGGGGACACCGGGGAGCTGTTTTTT
TRBJ2-3 | TRBV10-3 | - | few | CAISSFSGPRDTQYF | TGTGCCATCAGTAGTTTTTCAGGCCCGCGGGATACGCAGTATTTT
TRBJ2-3 | TRBV15 | - | few | CATSRGGGGVTDTQYF | TGTGCCACCAGCAGAGGAGGAGGGGGGGTCACAGATACGCAGTATTTT
TRBJ2-3 | TRBV23-1 | TRBD2 | - | CASSQRRGDNTSTDTQYF | TGCGCCAGCAGTCAAAGGCGGGGGGATAACACTAGCACAGATACGCAGTATTTT
TRBJ1-3 | TRBV6-2/TRBV6-3 | - | - | CASLSGTTGNTIYF | TGTGCCAGCCTCTCAGGGACAACTGGAAACACCATATATTTT
TRBJ2-6 | TRBV3-1 | - | few | CASSLGLGGANVLTF | TGTGCCAGCAGCCTTGGGCTGGGTGGGGCCAACGTCCTGACTTTC
TRBJ2-6 | TRBV4-1 | TRBD1 | few | CASSHSAGTGGARANVLTF | TGCGCCAGCAGCCACTCCGCCGGGACAGGGGGCGCAAGGGCCAACGTCCTGACTTTC
TRBJ2-2 | TRBV21-1 | - | few | CASSRCDPTPNTGELFF | TGTGCCAGCAGCAGATGCGACCCCACACCAAACACCGGGGAGCTGTTTTTT
TRBJ1-5 | TRBV5-6 | - | - | CASSLRRQGGQPQHF | TGTGCCAGCAGCTTGCGCCGGCAGGGTGGACAGCCCCAGCATTTT
TRBJ2-7 | TRBV3-1 | - | - | CASEEGTTYEQYF | TGTGCCAGCGAGGAGGGGACCACCTACGAGCAGTACTTC
TRBJ1-5 | TRBV6-5 | - | - | CASSSSQVDQPQHF | TGTGCCAGCAGTTCCTCACAGGTAGATCAGCCCCAGCATTTT
TRBJ1-1 | TRBV29-1 | - | few | CSVELGLNTEAFF | TGCAGCGTGGAGCTTGGACTGAACACTGAAGCTTTCTTT
TRBJ2-1 | TRBV27 | TRBD1 | few | CASSSDGTGVREQFF | TGTGCCAGCAGTTCGGACGGGACAGGGGTTCGCGAGCAGTTCTTC